This TCR beta chain was sequenced for a study of T cells in localized non-small cell lung cancer. Trimming pared 3 bases from V and 2 bases from J, leaving 8 bases between. The CDR3 sequence is 13 residues long. Germline CDR1 is SEHNR and CDR2 is FQNEAQ (reference sequence). Study-wide findings and caveats: Sequencing covered just one tumor region, so heterogeneity cannot be ruled out. The greatest T cell clonality was found in uninvolved adjacent lung (higher than in tumor). A denser population of T cells in blood accompanied longer overall survival. There were a median around 60 of the top 100 tumor clones appearing in adjacent lung.

Method: immunoSEQ multiplex PCR; TCRdb's copy keeps in-frame clones and lacks some. Seen here are around 25,000 clones, approximately 86% observed once, and the top ten hold 13% to 15%. Comment on this clone: Its antigen remains unknown.

This sequence joins TRBV7-9 and TRBJ2-7; possible D gene TRBD2, 5 bases. This receptor was obtained from a female donor at least 60 years old with stage I lung adenocarcinoma. Sample: peripheral blood, taken before any cancer treatment. The CDR3 region has the DNA TGTGCCAGCAGCTTCGGGGATACCTACGAGCAGTACTTC. Translated: CASSFGDTYEQYF.